The next 25 T cell receptor beta chains were all read from a single sample in a study of T-cell memory formation after mild COVID-19. A single record per CDR3 protein comes from TCRdb applying MiXCR to the 5' RACE reads. The data show over 150,000 distinct CDR3 sequences, 13% seen once. The material sequenced was PBMCs or a T cell subset sorted from them (not recorded which). The receptors shown here come from a man between 18 and 35 years old who had mild COVID-19 (a few samples of this study predate the infection). Cell type and time point are not known.

The chain recombines TRBV5-1 with TRBJ2-5; 7 nucleotides align to TRBD2. The germline V gene encodes CDR1 SGHRS and CDR2 YFSETQ. CDR3 length: 15 residues. Germline trimming cut 4 bases from V and 5 bases from J; bases unmatched to any gene: 11. The CDR3 nucleotides are TGCGCCAGCAGCCAAACCGGAGCGGGGTATGAGACCCAGTACTTC. Translating gives CASSQTGAGYETQYF.

This clonotype has at least ten counts. The rearrangement joins TRBV7-9 to TRBJ2-5, with D maybe TRBD1 (5 bases). Germline V lookup: CDR1 SEHNR, CDR2 FQNEAQ (reference sequence). Between the trimmed V and J ends, which lost 5 bases and 4 bases, there was a span of 17 bases. CDR3 length: 15 amino acids. The CDR3 region is CASSRGADGRETQYF. The CDR3 DNA reads as TGTGCCAGCAGCCGTGGGGCAGACGGGCGAGAGACCCAGTACTTC.

In its sample, this clonotype was seen a few times. The chain recombines TRBV6-5 with TRBJ1-3; 8 positions agree with TRBD1. Germline values: CDR1 MNHEY, CDR2 SVGAGI. The J segment lost 0 bases and the V segment lost 1 base, leaving 5 bases of the junction unmatched. The CDR3 covers 17 residues. For the CDR3, the DNA is TGTGCCAGCAGTTACTTGGGACAGGCTGGCTCTGGAAACACCATATATTTT. Protein sequence: CASSYLGQAGSGNTIYF.

This clonotype was seen more than once but under ten times. The rearrangement joins TRBV7-3 to TRBJ2-5, with a possible D match to TRBD1 (7 bases). The V end lost 5 bases, the J end lost 4 bases, and 20 bases lay between the germline ends. CDR3 length: 16 residues. CDR1 is SGHTA, CDR2 FQGTGA, per germline. CDR3 nucleotides: TGTGCCAGCAGCCGAGGGAGGCGAGGGGGCAGAGAGACCCAGTACTTC. Its protein product is CASSRGRRGGRETQYF.

This clonotype was counted a few times. V usage is TRBV4-1 and J usage is TRBJ1-1; 7 bases align to TRBD1. CDR1 and CDR2 from the germline V gene are MGHRA and YSYEKL. Unmatched junction bases numbered 6, after V lost 3 bases and J lost 11 bases. CDR3 length: 12 amino acids. The CDR3 sequence: CASSQRQGEAFF. DNA for the CDR3: TGCGCCAGCAGCCAGAGACAGGGTGAGGCTTTCTTT.

The rearrangement joins TRBV5-1 to TRBJ2-1; 7 bases are a match to TRBD1. The germline gives CDR1 SGHRS, CDR2 YFSETQ. This CDR3 comprises 13 residues. The J segment lost 5 bases and the V segment lost 5 bases, leaving 4 bases of the junction unmatched. CDR3 loop: CASRGDSHNEQFF. As DNA, the CDR3 is TGCGCCAGCAGGGGGGACAGCCACAATGAGCAGTTCTTC.

This chain joins TRBV2 and TRBJ2-2; D unresolved. Trimming took off 1 base at V and 1 base at J, with 10 bases between the two ends. The CDR3 consists of 16 residues. The germline V gene has CDR1 SNHLY and CDR2 FYNNEI. Here the CDR3 reads CASSEESTRNTGELFF. DNA for the CDR3: TGTGCCAGCAGTGAAGAAAGCACGCGGAACACCGGGGAGCTGTTTTTT.

The V and J genes are TRBV7-2 and TRBJ2-2; weak D call: TRBD2 (6 bases). The CDR3 has 15 residues. Germline values: CDR1 SGHTA, CDR2 FQGNSA. Trimming stripped 7 bases from V and 6 bases from J, with 18 bases between. The CDR3 nucleotides are TGTGCCAGCAACCCGTCCGCGGGGAGGTCCGGGGAGCTGTTTTTT. Protein sequence: CASNPSAGRSGELFF.

The DNA of the CDR3 is TGTGCCAGCAGTTCAGCCGGGACAGGACTCCAGCATTTT. This sequence encodes CASSSAGTGLQHF. The chain employs TRBV6-5 and TRBJ1-5, with 8 positions matching TRBD1. Germline loops: CDR1 MNHEY, CDR2 SVGAGI. The CDR3 is 13 amino acids. J lost 12 bases, V lost 4 bases, and 8 bases had no gene match.

The chain combines TRBV12-3 or TRBV12-4 with TRBJ2-7, with a tentative D call TRBD2 (7 bases). The CDR3 has 11 amino acids. V lost 11 bases to trimming and J lost 5 bases, with 13 bases between them. This CDR3 is CASGRGDEQYF. The CDR3 DNA reads TGTGCCTCGGGGAGGGGGGACGAGCAGTACTTC.

This sequence joins TRBV7-3 and TRBJ1-6, with 7 bases that match TRBD1. Germline lookup yields CDR1 SGHTA and CDR2 FQGTGA. The CDR3 has 15 amino acids. V was pared by 4 bases and J by 7 bases, with 7 bases of the junction left unmatched. The CDR3 is CASSYSGQMNSPLHF. Written as DNA, the CDR3 is TGTGCCAGCAGCTACTCGGGACAGATGAATTCACCCCTCCACTTT.

J is TRBJ2-7 and V is TRBV12-3 or TRBV12-4; TRBD1 aligns across 10 bases. V was pared by 1 base and J by 4 bases, with 10 bases of the junction left unmatched. The CDR3 has 17 residues. As DNA, the CDR3 is TGTGCCAGCAGTTTAGTGCTCCCGGGACAGGGGAGGTACGAGCAGTACTTC. Its protein is CASSLVLPGQGRYEQYF.

This clonotype occurred a few times. The chain combines TRBV12-5 with TRBJ2-1; no clear D. Trimming removed 1 base at V and 8 bases at J, with 9 bases between. CDR3 size: 13 residues. Germline values: CDR1 LGHNT, CDR2 FRNRAP. The DNA for the CDR3 is TGTGCTAGTGGTTTGGGGCTCGCGGATGAGCAGTTCTTC. The encoded protein is CASGLGLADEQFF.

In this sample, this clonotype turned up a few times. This sequence joins TRBV7-9 and TRBJ2-7; unclear D gene. The germline CDR1 and CDR2 sequences are SEHNR and FQNEAQ (reference sequence). Between the trimmed V and J ends, which lost 5 bases and 3 bases, there was a span of 11 bases. The CDR3 contains 13 residues. The CDR3 loop is CASSQGRSYEQYV. The CDR3 nucleotides read TGTGCCAGCAGCCAAGGACGGAGCTACGAGCAGTACGTC.

CDR3 nucleotides: TGTGCCAGCAGCAAACGGACAGAAGGAGATACGCAGTATTTT. It encodes CASSKRTEGDTQYF. The chain uses TRBV11-3 and TRBJ2-3; possibly TRBD1 for D (6 bases). This CDR3 spans 14 amino acids. Germline CDR1 SGHNT, CDR2 YENEEA. V gave up 5 bases and J gave up 5 bases, with 14 bases separating them.

This clonotype was seen only a few times. This chain joins TRBV7-8 and TRBJ1-5, with 9 positions matching TRBD1. J gave up 3 bases and V 5 bases, and 8 bases lay outside the gene matches. Germline-derived CDR1 and CDR2 are SGHVS and FQNEAQ. The CDR3 is 16 residues long. CDR3 coding DNA: TGTGCCAGCAGCGAAGGGGACAGGGTCCACAATCAGCCCCAGCATTTT. Translating it yields CASSEGDRVHNQPQHF.

The CDR3 protein is CASSAPGQGYNEQFF. CDR3 nucleotides: TGTGCCAGCAGCGCCCCGGGACAGGGCTACAATGAGCAGTTCTTC. The V call is TRBV9, the J call TRBJ2-1; 9 bases fit TRBD1. Germline CDR1 SGDLS, CDR2 YYNGEE. CDR3 size: 15 residues. V lost 3 bases, J lost 3 bases, and 4 bases stayed unmatched.

J is TRBJ2-5 and V is TRBV2; D is unresolved. V lost 8 bases, J lost 2 bases, and 6 bases lay in between. Germline V gives CDR1 SNHLY, CDR2 FYNNEI. This CDR3 is built from 11 residues. This CDR3 is CASAQQETQYF. The CDR3, as DNA: TGTGCCAGCGCACAGCAAGAGACCCAGTACTTC.

This clonotype was seen a handful of times. The rearrangement joins TRBV5-4 to TRBJ2-7, with TRBD2 matching over 11 bases. With V trimmed by 3 bases and J by 6 bases, 14 bases remained unmatched. Germline V CDR1 and CDR2: SGHNT, YYREEE (reference sequence). CDR3 size: 17 residues. CDR3: CASSSGGVRLAGLEQYF. CDR3 DNA: TGTGCCAGCAGCTCCGGCGGTGTACGACTAGCGGGGCTCGAGCAGTACTTC.

The gene calls are TRBV15 and TRBJ1-2; no clear D. Trimming removed 0 bases at V and 6 bases at J, with 5 bases between. The CDR3 contains 12 residues. Germline V gene data show CDR1 as LNHNV and CDR2 as YYDKDF (reference sequence). The CDR3 is CATSRDGDGYTF. The CDR3 DNA is TGTGCCACCAGCAGAGATGGGGATGGCTACACCTTC.

This clonotype was counted between two and nine times. The gene calls are TRBV12-3 or TRBV12-4 and TRBJ2-3; 7 bases fit TRBD2. Trimming took 4 bases from V and 0 from J; bases not matched to a gene: 13. The CDR3 contains 18 residues. Written as DNA, the CDR3 is TGTGCCAGCAGTTCTAATCGGGCAGGGAGGGTTAGCACAGATACGCAGTATTTT. Its translation: CASSSNRAGRVSTDTQYF.

The V gene is TRBV4-3, the J gene TRBJ2-1; TRBD2 aligns across 9 bases. The CDR3 length is 17 residues. CDR1 LGHNA and CDR2 YSLEER come from the germline V gene. The V gene end was trimmed by 3 bases and the J gene end by 5 bases; junction bases not matched to a gene: 11. The CDR3 DNA follows: TGCGCCAGCAGCCATCTCGGAGCGGGGGGACTTGACAATGAGCAGTTCTTC. This sequence encodes CASSHLGAGGLDNEQFF.

This clonotype was counted many times. CDR3 nucleotides: TGTGCCAGCAGCACAGACAGACAAGAGACCCAGTACTTC. Translating gives CASSTDRQETQYF. This rearrangement joins TRBV7-2 to TRBJ2-5, with D possibly TRBD1 on 5 matching bases. The CDR3 consists of 13 residues. Looked up from germline, CDR1 is SGHTA and CDR2 is FQGNSA. V was clipped by 5 bases and J by 2 bases, with 9 bases between them.

The chain has TRBV19 and TRBJ2-7; 8 bases are a match to TRBD1. The germline V gene encodes CDR1 LNHDA and CDR2 SQIVND (reference sequence). The trim removed 6 bases at V and 1 base at J, leaving 11 bases unmatched. The CDR3 loop spans 16 amino acids. The DNA for the CDR3 is TGTGCCAGTAGCCCTTATTTTGGGACAGGTTCCTACGAGCAGTACGTC. Translated, it gives CASSPYFGTGSYEQYV.

This clonotype was detected a few times. V usage is TRBV21-1 and J usage is TRBJ2-7; the table assigns TRBD1, which was not confirmed against the DNA. TRBV21-1 is listed as a pseudogene. This CDR3 is 16 amino acids long. CDR3 DNA: TGTGCCAGCAGCAAAACGAGGGGTCGTCTATCATACGAGCAGTACGTC. It specifies CASSKTRGRLSYEQYV.